A selection of T cell receptor beta chains follows, all from one sample in a study of T cell repertoires in cytomegalovirus infection. No cognate antigen is known for these TCRs. TCRdb processed the reads anew with MiXCR; each CDR3 protein has one entry. The sample holds around 900,000 distinct CDR3 sequences, roughly 31% seen once. Here the sequenced sample was cultured CD8+ T cells from PBMCs, taken from culture after CMV antigen stimulation. These receptors were collected from a human donor in good health (CMV status not recorded). Some clones in this sample may be carry-over from other donors' samples. Each CDR3 is given with its conserved first and last residue. D genes are given only for firm matches. Part of the rows lack a size; the others show once, few, many or a class for expanded clones.

D,V,J,size,CDR3,DNA
TRBD1,TRBV4-1,TRBJ2-2,-,CASSLYQGTGNTGELFF,TGCGCCAGCAGCCTGTACCAGGGGACAGGGAACACCGGGGAGCTGTTTTTT
TRBD1,TRBV27,TRBJ2-1,few,CASNPGQVSYNEQFF,TGTGCCAGCAATCCTGGACAGGTCTCCTACAATGAGCAGTTCTTC
-,TRBV28,TRBJ2-6,few,CASSLETVRGSGANVLTF,TGTGCCAGCAGTTTAGAGACAGTTCGTGGCTCTGGGGCCAACGTCCTGACTTTC
-,TRBV12-3/TRBV12-4,TRBJ2-7,-,CASSSDTEQYF,TGTGCCAGCAGTTCAGATACGGAGCAGTACTTC
TRBD1,TRBV28,TRBJ1-1,-,CASRQTGGGTEAFF,TGTGCCAGCAGACAAACAGGGGGCGGCACTGAAGCTTTCTTT
-,TRBV6-5,TRBJ1-1,-,CASSYGPFSEAFF,TGTGCCAGCAGTTACGGGCCTTTCTCTGAAGCTTTCTTT
-,TRBV7-3,TRBJ1-6,many,CASSLAARGNSPLHF,TGTGCCAGCAGCTTGGCAGCCCGGGGTAATTCACCCCTCCACTTT
TRBD1,TRBV6-5,TRBJ1-2,-,CANSSSGGAQGYTF,TGTGCCAACAGTAGCTCAGGGGGCGCGCAAGGCTACACCTTC
-,TRBV6-2/TRBV6-3,TRBJ2-5,-,CASSPHRVQTQYF,TGTGCCAGCAGCCCCCACAGGGTGCAGACCCAGTACTTC
-,TRBV19,TRBJ2-1,few,CASRSGAYNEQFF,TGTGCCAGTAGATCGGGGGCCTACAATGAGCAGTTCTTC
-,TRBV11-2,TRBJ2-3,few,CASSTGRGTTDTQYF,TGTGCCAGCAGCACCGGGCGGGGCACCACAGATACGCAGTATTTT
-,TRBV7-9,TRBJ2-3,-,CASSFKQLSSTDTQYF,TGTGCCAGCAGCTTTAAGCAGCTTTCTAGCACAGATACGCAGTATTTT
TRBD1,TRBV5-8,TRBJ1-2,-,CASSLAPGQGSSYGYTF,TGTGCCAGCAGCTTGGCCCCTGGACAGGGTTCCTCCTATGGCTACACCTTC
TRBD2,TRBV27,TRBJ2-1,few,CASASSGGVNEQFF,TGTGCAAGCGCGTCCAGCGGGGGTGTCAATGAGCAGTTCTTC
TRBD1,TRBV5-1,TRBJ2-5,few,CASEGQDQETQYF,TGCGCCAGCGAGGGACAGGATCAAGAGACCCAGTACTTC
TRBD2,TRBV7-9,TRBJ2-7,-,CASSSSGGFSYEQYF,TGTGCCAGCAGCTCCTCGGGGGGGTTCTCCTATGAGCAGTACTTC
-,TRBV6-5,TRBJ2-1,-,CASSYSPDFLGNEQFF,TGTGCCAGCAGTTACTCCCCGGACTTTTTAGGCAATGAGCAGTTCTTC
-,TRBV6-6,TRBJ2-5,few,CASRGEQTQYF,TGTGCCAGCAGAGGGGAGCAGACCCAGTACTTC
-,TRBV27,TRBJ2-5,-,CASSLGWGDTQYF,TGTGCCAGCAGCCTAGGGTGGGGAGACACCCAGTACTTC
TRBD2,TRBV6-2/TRBV6-3,TRBJ2-5,-,CASSFSGGYQETQYF,TGTGCCAGCAGTTTCAGCGGGGGGTACCAAGAGACCCAGTACTTC
-,TRBV6-5,TRBJ1-1,few,CASSGTIVTEAFF,TGTGCCAGCAGCGGGACCATCGTCACTGAAGCTTTCTTT
-,TRBV2,TRBJ1-1,-,CASSVSTRGQNTEAFF,TGTGCCAGCAGCGTAAGTACCCGGGGACAGAACACTGAAGCTTTCTTT
-,TRBV4-1,TRBJ1-1,few,CASSHGGTNGETEAFF,TGCGCCAGCAGCCATGGCGGGACCAACGGTGAGACTGAAGCTTTCTTT
-,TRBV6-2/TRBV6-3,TRBJ1-5,-,CASSPTSRRNQPQHF,TGTGCCAGCAGTCCGACTTCGCGGCGCAATCAGCCCCAGCATTTT
-,TRBV6-1,TRBJ2-1,many,CASRKDLVRRNEQFF,TGTGCCAGCAGGAAGGACCTGGTCCGGCGAAATGAGCAGTTCTTC
-,TRBV6-5,TRBJ2-1,-,CASSLRGRIRNEQFF,TGTGCCAGCAGTTTGAGGGGCCGAATTCGCAATGAGCAGTTCTTC
TRBD1,TRBV5-6,TRBJ1-4,once,CASSNRPGQGQAEKLFF,TGTGCCAGCAGTAACCGCCCCGGACAGGGGCAGGCTGAAAAACTGTTTTTT
-,TRBV4-2,TRBJ2-7,-,CASSHSALVGGYEQYF,TGTGCCAGCAGCCATAGCGCCTTGGTTGGGGGCTACGAGCAGTACTTC
-,TRBV6-6,TRBJ2-1,few,CASSPSLAGYNEQFF,TGTGCCAGCAGCCCGTCTCTAGCAGGGTACAATGAGCAGTTCTTC
TRBD2,TRBV6-6,TRBJ2-1,few,CASSYSTPLMERGGPGNEQFF,TGTGCCAGCAGTTACTCGACCCCTCTGATGGAGCGGGGGGGCCCAGGGAATGAGCAGTTCTTC
-,TRBV10-1,TRBJ1-2,once,CASSPDRKYGYTF,TGCGCCAGCAGTCCTGACAGAAAATATGGCTACACCTTC
TRBD2,TRBV5-4,TRBJ2-5,few,CASSQNKLAGGEETQYF,TGTGCCAGCAGCCAAAATAAACTAGCGGGGGGGGAAGAGACCCAGTACTTC
-,TRBV4-3,TRBJ2-1,-,CASSPGTFRTGQFF,TGCGCCAGCAGTCCAGGAACGTTCAGGACCGGGCAGTTCTTC
-,TRBV28,TRBJ1-5,-,CASSLVSARRQPQHF,TGTGCCAGCAGTTTAGTCTCGGCGCGACGTCAGCCCCAGCATTTT
-,TRBV6-5,TRBJ2-1,-,CASSSGETYNEQFF,TGTGCCAGCAGCTCGGGGGAGACCTACAATGAGCAGTTCTTC
-,TRBV29-1,TRBJ2-7,-,CSVVWGSFYEQYF,TGCAGCGTTGTTTGGGGGAGTTTCTACGAGCAGTACTTC
TRBD1,TRBV7-9,TRBJ1-1,few,CASSLGYQGGLDTEAFF,TGTGCCAGCAGCTTAGGTTATCAGGGGGGACTGGACACTGAAGCTTTCTTT
-,TRBV6-4,TRBJ2-1,few,CASSEASGYNEQFF,TGTGCCAGCAGTGAAGCTTCAGGATACAATGAGCAGTTCTTC
-,TRBV29-1,TRBJ2-4,-,CSVPSGNIQYF,TGCAGCGTTCCCAGTGGAAACATTCAGTACTTC
-,TRBV19,TRBJ1-4,few,CASSTGQAFRGNEKLFF,TGTGCCAGTAGTACTGGGCAGGCCTTCCGCGGGAATGAAAAACTGTTTTTT
TRBD2,TRBV20-1,TRBJ2-1,-,CSAKIAGGASYEQFF,TGCAGTGCTAAGATAGCGGGGGGAGCCTCATATGAGCAGTTCTTC
-,TRBV12-3/TRBV12-4,TRBJ1-1,many,CASSLAIGTEAFF,TGTGCCAGCAGTTTAGCCATCGGAACTGAAGCTTTCTTT
-,TRBV28,TRBJ2-5,-,CANSLEPQLVETQYF,TGTGCCAACAGTTTAGAGCCCCAACTAGTGGAGACCCAGTACTTC
-,TRBV7-5,TRBJ1-6,many,CISVSEAYQRLSSYNSPLHF,-
-,TRBV12-3/TRBV12-4,TRBJ2-2,-,CASSYKTGIGGELFF,TGTGCCAGCAGTTATAAAACAGGAATAGGCGGGGAGCTGTTTTTT